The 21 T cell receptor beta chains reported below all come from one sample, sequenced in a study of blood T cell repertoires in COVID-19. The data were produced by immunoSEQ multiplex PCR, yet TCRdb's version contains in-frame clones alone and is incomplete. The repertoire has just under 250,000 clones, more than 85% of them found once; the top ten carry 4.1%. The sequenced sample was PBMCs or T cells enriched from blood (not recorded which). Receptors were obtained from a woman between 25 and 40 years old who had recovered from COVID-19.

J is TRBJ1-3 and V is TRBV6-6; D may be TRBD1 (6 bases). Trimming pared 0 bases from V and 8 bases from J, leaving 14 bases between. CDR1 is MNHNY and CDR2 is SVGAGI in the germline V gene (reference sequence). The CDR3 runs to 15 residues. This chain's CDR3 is CASSYSRGRGDTIYF. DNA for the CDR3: TGTGCCAGCAGTTACTCGAGGGGCAGGGGTGACACCATATATTTT.

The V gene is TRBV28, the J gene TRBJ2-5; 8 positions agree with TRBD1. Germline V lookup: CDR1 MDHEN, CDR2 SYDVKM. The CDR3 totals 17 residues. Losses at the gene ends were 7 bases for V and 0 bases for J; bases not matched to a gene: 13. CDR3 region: CASTRFRTGTDQETQYF. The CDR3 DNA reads TGTGCCAGCACCCGATTTCGGACAGGGACAGACCAAGAGACCCAGTACTTC.

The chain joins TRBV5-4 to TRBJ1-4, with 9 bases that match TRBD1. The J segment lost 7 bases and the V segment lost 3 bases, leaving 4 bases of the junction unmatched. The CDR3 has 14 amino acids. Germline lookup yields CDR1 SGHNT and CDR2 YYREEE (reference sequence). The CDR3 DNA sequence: TGTGCCAGCAGCTCACAGGGGGCCTTTGAAAAACTGTTTTTT. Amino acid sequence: CASSSQGAFEKLFF.

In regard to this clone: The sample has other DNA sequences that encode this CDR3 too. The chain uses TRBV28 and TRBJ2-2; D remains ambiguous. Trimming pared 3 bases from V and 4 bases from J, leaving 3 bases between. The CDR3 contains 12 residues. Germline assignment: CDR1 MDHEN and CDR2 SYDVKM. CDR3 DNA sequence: TGTGCCAGCAGTTTGAGCACCGGGGAGCTGTTTTTT. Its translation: CASSLSTGELFF.

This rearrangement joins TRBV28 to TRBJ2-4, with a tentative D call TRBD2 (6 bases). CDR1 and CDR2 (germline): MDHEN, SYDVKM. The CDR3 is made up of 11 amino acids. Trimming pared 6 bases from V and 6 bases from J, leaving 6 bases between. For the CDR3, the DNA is TGTGCCAGCAGGGGGGGAAACATTCAGTACTTC. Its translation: CASRGGNIQYF.

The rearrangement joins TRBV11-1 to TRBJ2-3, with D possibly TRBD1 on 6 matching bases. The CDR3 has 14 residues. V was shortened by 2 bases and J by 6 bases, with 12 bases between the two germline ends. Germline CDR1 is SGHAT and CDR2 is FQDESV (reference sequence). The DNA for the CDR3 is TGTGCCAGCAGCTTATTTGGGGGCCCCGATACGCAGTATTTT. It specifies CASSLFGGPDTQYF.

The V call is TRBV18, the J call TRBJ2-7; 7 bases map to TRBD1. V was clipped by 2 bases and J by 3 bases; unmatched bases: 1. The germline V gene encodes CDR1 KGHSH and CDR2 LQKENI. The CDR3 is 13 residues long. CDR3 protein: CASSPRDSYEQYF. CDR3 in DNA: TGTGCCAGCTCACCAAGGGACAGCTACGAGCAGTACTTC.

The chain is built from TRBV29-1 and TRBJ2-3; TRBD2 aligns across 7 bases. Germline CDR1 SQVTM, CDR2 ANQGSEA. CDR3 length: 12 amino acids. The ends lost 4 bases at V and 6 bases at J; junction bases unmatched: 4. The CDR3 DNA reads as TGCAGCGTTGGAGAGGGAGGGGATACGCAGTATTTT. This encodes CSVGEGGDTQYF.

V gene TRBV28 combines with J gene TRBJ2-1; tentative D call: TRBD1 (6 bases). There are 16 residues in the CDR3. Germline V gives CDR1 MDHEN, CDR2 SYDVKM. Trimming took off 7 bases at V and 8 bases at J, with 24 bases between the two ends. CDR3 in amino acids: CASTLLLGQGKHEQFF. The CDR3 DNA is TGTGCCAGCACCCTACTCTTGGGGCAGGGGAAACATGAGCAGTTCTTC.

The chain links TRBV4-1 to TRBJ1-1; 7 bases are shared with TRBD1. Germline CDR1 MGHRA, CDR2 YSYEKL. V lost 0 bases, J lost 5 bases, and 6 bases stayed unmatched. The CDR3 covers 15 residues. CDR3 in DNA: TGCGCCAGCAGCCAAGAGGTCTCAGGGGGTACTGAAGCTTTCTTT. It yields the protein CASSQEVSGGTEAFF.

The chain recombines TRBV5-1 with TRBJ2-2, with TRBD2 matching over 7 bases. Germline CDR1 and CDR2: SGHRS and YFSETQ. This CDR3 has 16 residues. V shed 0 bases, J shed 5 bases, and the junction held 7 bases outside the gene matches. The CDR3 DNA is TGCGCCAGCAGCTTGGAGGCGGGAGTGGGAACCGGGGAGCTGTTTTTT. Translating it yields CASSLEAGVGTGELFF.

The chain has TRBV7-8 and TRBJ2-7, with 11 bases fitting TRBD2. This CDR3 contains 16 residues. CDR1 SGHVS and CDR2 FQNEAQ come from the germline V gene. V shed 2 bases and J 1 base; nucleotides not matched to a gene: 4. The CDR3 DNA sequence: TGTGCCAGCAGCTTAAGGAGACTAGCGGGATCCTACGAGCAGTACTTC. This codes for CASSLRRLAGSYEQYF.

The CDR3 protein is CASSIVTAVTNYGYTF. CDR3 bases: TGTGCCAGTAGTATTGTAACAGCCGTGACTAACTATGGCTACACCTTC. The chain uses TRBV19 and TRBJ1-2; the D is unclear. CDR3 length equals 16 residues. Germline loops: CDR1 LNHDA, CDR2 SQIVND (reference sequence). V shed 3 bases and J shed 0 bases, with 14 bases lying between them.

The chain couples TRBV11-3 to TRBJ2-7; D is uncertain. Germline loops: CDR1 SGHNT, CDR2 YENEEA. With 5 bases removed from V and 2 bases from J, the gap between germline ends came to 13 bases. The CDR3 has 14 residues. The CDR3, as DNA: TGTGCCAGCAGCACGGTCTATCCCCCCTACGAGCAGTACTTC. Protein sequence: CASSTVYPPYEQYF.

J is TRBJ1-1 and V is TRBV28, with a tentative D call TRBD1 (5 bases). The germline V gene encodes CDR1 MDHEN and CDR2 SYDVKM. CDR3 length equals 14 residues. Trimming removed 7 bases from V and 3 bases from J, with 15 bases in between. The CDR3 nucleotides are TGTGCCAGCACCTCAGGATCAGGGTACACTGAAGCTTTCTTT. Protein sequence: CASTSGSGYTEAFF.

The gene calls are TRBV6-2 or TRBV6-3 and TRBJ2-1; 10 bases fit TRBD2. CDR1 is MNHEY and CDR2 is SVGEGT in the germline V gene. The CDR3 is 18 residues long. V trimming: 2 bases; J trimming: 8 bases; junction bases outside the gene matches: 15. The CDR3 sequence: CASSYPMKYRTSGDEQFF. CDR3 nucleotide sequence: TGTGCCAGCAGTTACCCAATGAAGTACCGGACTAGCGGAGATGAGCAGTTCTTC.

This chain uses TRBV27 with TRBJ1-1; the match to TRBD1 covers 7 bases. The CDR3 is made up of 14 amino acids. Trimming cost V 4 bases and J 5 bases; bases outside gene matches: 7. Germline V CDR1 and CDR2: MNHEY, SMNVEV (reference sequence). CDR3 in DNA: TGTGCCAGCAGTTCCTCTAGGGGGCGGACTGAAGCTTTCTTT. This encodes CASSSSRGRTEAFF.

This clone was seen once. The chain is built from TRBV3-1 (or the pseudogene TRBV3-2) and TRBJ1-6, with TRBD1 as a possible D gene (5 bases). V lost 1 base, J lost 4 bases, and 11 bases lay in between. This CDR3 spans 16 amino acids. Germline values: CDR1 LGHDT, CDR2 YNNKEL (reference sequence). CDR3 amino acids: CASSQGEGSYNSPLHF. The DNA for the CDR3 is TGTGCCAGCAGCCAAGGGGAGGGGTCTTATAATTCACCCCTCCACTTT.

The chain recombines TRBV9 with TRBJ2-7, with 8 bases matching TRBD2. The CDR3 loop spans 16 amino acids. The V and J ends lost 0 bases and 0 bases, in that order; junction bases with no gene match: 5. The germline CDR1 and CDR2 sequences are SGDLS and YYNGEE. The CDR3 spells CASSVAAGEYSYEQYF. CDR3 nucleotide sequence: TGTGCCAGCAGCGTAGCAGCGGGAGAGTACTCCTACGAGCAGTACTTC.

CDR3 amino acids: CASSFTGAEQFF. The CDR3, as DNA: TGTGCCAGCAGCTTCACAGGGGCTGAGCAGTTCTTC. This sequence joins TRBV7-2 and TRBJ2-1; 7 positions agree with TRBD1. The CDR3 consists of 12 residues. V shed 3 bases and J 9 bases; nucleotides not matched to a gene: 2. Germline-derived CDR1 and CDR2 are SGHTA and FQGNSA.

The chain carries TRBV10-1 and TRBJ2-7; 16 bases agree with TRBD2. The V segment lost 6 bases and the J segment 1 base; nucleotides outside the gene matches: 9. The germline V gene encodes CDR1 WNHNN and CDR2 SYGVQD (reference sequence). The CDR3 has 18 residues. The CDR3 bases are TGCGCCAGCAGAGCCGGGACTAGCGGGAGGGCCGCATCCTACGAGCAGTACTTC. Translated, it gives CASRAGTSGRAASYEQYF.